What follows are 19 T cell receptor beta chains derived from one specimen sequenced in a study of beta chain features in type 1 diabetes. Expressed TCRB transcripts got sequenced, as all isolated RNA was reverse transcribed. TCRdb keeps only in-frame clones here, not all; method: immunoSEQ multiplex PCR. This sample has under 150,000 clones, with 9% found just once. The antigens of these receptors remain unknown. Findings of the study overall: Patients with Type 1 diabetes showed moderately but significantly shorter TCRB CDR3s in all four CD4+ subsets.

The sample consisted of central memory CD4+ T cells from blood. Receptors originate from a man younger than 45 with type 1 diabetes.

In the case of this clone: The sample has other DNA sequences that encode this CDR3 too. The V call is TRBV5-4, the J call TRBJ1-6; the D gene is possibly TRBD1 (5 bases). This CDR3 has 14 residues. The V and J ends lost 0 bases and 7 bases respectively, with 8 bases between them. CDR1 and CDR2 (germline): SGHNT, YYREEE (reference sequence). The CDR3 is CASSLEQGNSPLHF. CDR3 in DNA: TGTGCCAGCAGCTTGGAGCAGGGAAATTCACCCCTCCACTTT.

The chain is built from TRBV5-6 and TRBJ2-1; a weak D match, TRBD2 (6 bases). Germline-derived CDR1 and CDR2 are SGHDT and YYEEEE. V lost 4 bases, J lost 3 bases, and 14 bases lay in between. The CDR3 loop spans 15 amino acids. Here the CDR3 DNA reads TGTGCCAGCAGCGACATGGGACTTTACTACAATGAGCAGTTCTTC. It encodes CASSDMGLYYNEQFF.

The chain is built from TRBV5-4 and TRBJ2-5; D possibly corresponds to TRBD2 (5 bases). The CDR3 length is 17 residues. Germline assignment: CDR1 SGHNT and CDR2 YYREEE (reference sequence). V dropped 0 bases and J dropped 5 bases, with 20 bases sitting between them. CDR3 sequence reads: CASSLEGRRQPGETQYF. CDR3 bases: TGTGCCAGCAGCTTGGAGGGCAGGAGGCAACCGGGGGAGACCCAGTACTTC.

The chain links TRBV27 to TRBJ2-5, with D possibly matching TRBD2 (6 bases). The CDR3 consists of 13 residues. Deletions cut 6 bases from V and 5 bases from J, with 13 bases between. Germline V gene sequence: CDR1 MNHEY, CDR2 SMNVEV (reference sequence). The CDR3: CASREGGIETQYF. CDR3 DNA: TGTGCCAGCAGGGAGGGCGGAATTGAGACCCAGTACTTC.

This clone was detected only a few times. The chain's CDR3 is CAISESIGRAGSQETQYF. CDR3 bases: TGTGCCATCAGTGAGTCGATTGGTAGAGCGGGGAGCCAAGAGACCCAGTACTTC. The chain combines TRBV10-3 with TRBJ2-5; TRBD2 aligns across 7 bases. Germline trimming cut 0 bases from V and 1 base from J; bases unmatched to any gene: 11. There are 18 residues in the CDR3. CDR1 ENHRY and CDR2 SYGVKD come from the germline V gene.

This clone was observed a few times. V is TRBV2 and J is TRBJ1-5; D is ambiguous. CDR3 length: 13 residues. CDR1 and CDR2 (germline): SNHLY, FYNNEI. Trimming cost V 7 bases and J 1 base, with 8 bases left between them. CDR3 DNA: TGTGCCAGCATGGTCCAGAGCAATCAGCCCCAGCATTTT. As protein: CASMVQSNQPQHF.

This chain links TRBV25-1 with TRBJ1-3; D perhaps matches TRBD1 (5 bases). CDR1 and CDR2 from the germline V gene are MGHDK and SYGVNS. This CDR3 spans 16 amino acids. Between the trimmed V and J ends, which lost 5 bases and 2 bases, there was a span of 16 bases. CDR3 in amino acids: CASSPPGGVAGNTIYF. DNA of the CDR3: TGTGCCAGCAGTCCTCCGGGGGGAGTGGCTGGAAACACCATATATTTT.

The rearrangement uses TRBV7-9 and TRBJ2-3; D ambiguous. Germline V gene lookup returns CDR1 SEHNR and CDR2 FQNEAQ (reference sequence). The CDR3 covers 12 residues. Between the trimmed V and J ends, which lost 4 bases and 5 bases, there was a span of 7 bases. CDR3: CASSSLGDTQYF. For the CDR3, the DNA is TGTGCCAGCAGCTCACTTGGAGATACGCAGTATTTT.

This clone was counted only a few times. The gene calls are TRBV7-9 and TRBJ2-5; TRBD1 matches at 9 bases. This CDR3 is built from 15 residues. Germline V gene lookup returns CDR1 SEHNR and CDR2 FQNEAQ (reference sequence). V was pared by 5 bases and J by 4 bases, with 8 bases of the junction left unmatched. As DNA, the CDR3 is TGTGCCAGCAGCCCGGGACAGGGTTATGGAGAGACCCAGTACTTC. Its translation is CASSPGQGYGETQYF.

This clone was counted a few times. The chain joins TRBV29-1 to TRBJ1-1; D gene uncertain. This CDR3 has 13 amino acids. In germline, CDR1 is SQVTM, CDR2 ANQGSEA. V was pared by 6 bases and J by 5 bases, with 16 bases between. CDR3 nucleotide sequence: TGCAGCGTCGAACTGGGTCGGGGAACTGAAGCTTTCTTT. It codes for CSVELGRGTEAFF.

This clone turned up a few times. V usage is TRBV6-4 and J usage is TRBJ2-1; D not certain. This CDR3 contains 13 residues. V shed 4 bases and J shed 10 bases, with 14 bases lying between them. From germline, CDR1 is MRHNA and CDR2 SNTAGT. CDR3 bases: TGTGCCAGCAGTGTCGGGTTGGCATACGAGCAGTTCTTC. Protein: CASSVGLAYEQFF.

This clone was observed a handful of times. The CDR3 is CASSLMGPPNSPLHF. CDR3 nucleotide sequence: TGTGCCAGCAGCTTAATGGGCCCGCCGAATTCACCCCTCCACTTT. This chain links TRBV11-2 with TRBJ1-6; unclear D gene. Germline CDR1 reads SGHAT; CDR2 reads FQNNGV. With 2 bases removed from V and 7 bases from J, the gap between germline ends came to 12 bases. There are 15 residues in the CDR3. Full variable domain (missing parts from reference TRBV11-2 and TRBJ1-6): EAGVAQSPRYKIIEKRQSVAFWCNPISGHATLYWYQQILGQGPKLLIQFQNNGVVDDSQLPKDRFSAERLKGVDSTLKIQPAKLEDSAVYLCASSLMGPPNSPLHFGNGTRLTVT.

This clone has only a few counts. The CDR3 DNA reads as TGTGCCGGGAACAGCGGGACACGGAAAGGCGAGCAGTACTTC. It is translated as CAGNSGTRKGEQYF. The J gene is TRBJ2-7, the V gene TRBV28; TRBD2 might be the D (7 bases). Between the trimmed V and J ends, which lost 11 bases and 6 bases, there was a span of 23 bases. There are 14 residues in the CDR3. The V gene's germline CDR1 is MDHEN and CDR2 SYDVKM.

CDR3 DNA sequence: TGTGCCATCCCCCTTGGAGCGGGTAGAGGAGCTTTCTTT. The encoded protein is CAIPLGAGRGAFF. V and J are TRBV28 and TRBJ1-1; D remains unclear. Trimming took 10 bases from V and 10 from J, leaving 22 bases between them. Per the germline V gene, CDR1 is MDHEN and CDR2 is SYDVKM. The length of the CDR3 is 13 residues.

This chain connects TRBV5-4 to TRBJ1-2; maybe TRBD1 (6 bases). CDR3 length: 13 residues. Deletions cut 4 bases from V and 8 bases from J, with 15 bases between. Germline V gene lookup returns CDR1 SGHNT and CDR2 YYREEE (reference sequence). The CDR3 here is CASSDDRLYGYTF. DNA of the CDR3: TGTGCCAGCAGCGATGACAGGTTATACGGCTACACCTTC.

CDR3 residues: CASSARQASYEQYF. The CDR3, as DNA: TGTGCCAGCAGCGCCCGACAGGCCTCCTACGAGCAGTACTTC. The chain carries TRBV7-9 and TRBJ2-7; the D gene is possibly TRBD1 (6 bases). There are 14 residues in the CDR3. V was shortened by 5 bases and J by 0 bases, with 11 bases between the two germline ends. CDR1 is SEHNR, CDR2 FQNEAQ, per germline (reference sequence).

The rearrangement uses TRBV27 and TRBJ1-4, with D possibly TRBD1 on 5 matching bases. V shed 6 bases and J shed 0 bases, with 11 bases lying between them. Germline V gene data show CDR1 as MNHEY and CDR2 as SMNVEV (reference sequence). There are 15 residues in the CDR3. The CDR3 sequence: CASRLRQTTNEKLFF. As DNA, the CDR3 is TGTGCCAGCAGACTCCGACAGACAACTAATGAAAAACTGTTTTTT.

Concerning this clone: At the DNA level, this CDR3 is encoded by other sequences in the same sample as well. This chain links TRBV29-1 with TRBJ1-1; 8 nucleotides line up with TRBD1. CDR3 size: 13 residues. Germline values: CDR1 SQVTM, CDR2 ANQGSEA. Germline trimming cut 6 bases from V and 1 base from J; bases unmatched to any gene: 4. The CDR3 sequence: CSVTGTGNTEAFF. DNA for the CDR3: TGCAGCGTGACCGGGACAGGGAACACTGAAGCTTTCTTT.

The chain recombines TRBV10-3 with TRBJ2-1; 7 bases are shared with TRBD2. Trimming at V came to 1 base and at J to 0 bases, leaving 3 bases not matched to a gene. Germline lookup yields CDR1 ENHRY and CDR2 SYGVKD. CDR3 size: 16 residues. The CDR3 sequence is CAISEFGGSSYNEQFF. The CDR3 DNA follows: TGTGCCATCAGTGAGTTCGGGGGGAGCTCCTACAATGAGCAGTTCTTC.